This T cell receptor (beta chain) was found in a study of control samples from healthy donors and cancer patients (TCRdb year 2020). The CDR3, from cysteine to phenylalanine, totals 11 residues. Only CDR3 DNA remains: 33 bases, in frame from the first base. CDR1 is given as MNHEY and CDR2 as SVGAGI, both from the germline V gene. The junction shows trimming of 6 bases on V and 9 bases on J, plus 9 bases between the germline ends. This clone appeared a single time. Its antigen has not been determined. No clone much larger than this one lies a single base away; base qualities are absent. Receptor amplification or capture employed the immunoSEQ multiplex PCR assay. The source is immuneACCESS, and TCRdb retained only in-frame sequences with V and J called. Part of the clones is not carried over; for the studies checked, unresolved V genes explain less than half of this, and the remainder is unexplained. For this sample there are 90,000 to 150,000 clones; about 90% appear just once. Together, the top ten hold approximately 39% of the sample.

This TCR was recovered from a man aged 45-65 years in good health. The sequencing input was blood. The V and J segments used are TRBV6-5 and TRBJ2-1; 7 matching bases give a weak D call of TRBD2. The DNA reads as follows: TGTGCCAGCAGGGGGGGGCCTGAGCAGTTCTTC. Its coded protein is CASRGGPEQFF.